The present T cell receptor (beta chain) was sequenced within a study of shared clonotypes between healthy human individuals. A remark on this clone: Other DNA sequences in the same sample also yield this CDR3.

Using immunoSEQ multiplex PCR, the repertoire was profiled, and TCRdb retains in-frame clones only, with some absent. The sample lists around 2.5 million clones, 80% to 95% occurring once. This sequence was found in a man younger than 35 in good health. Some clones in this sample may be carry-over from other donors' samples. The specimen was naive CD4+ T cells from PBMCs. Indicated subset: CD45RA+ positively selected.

In DNA form, the CDR3 reads TGTGCCAGCAGTTTGGGGGGGACCTACAATGAGCAGTTCTTC. Translation gives CASSLGGTYNEQFF. The chain recombines TRBV27 with TRBJ2-1, with TRBD2 matching over 7 bases. The CDR3 covers 14 residues. J was trimmed by 2 bases and V by 3 bases; bases with no gene match: 1. Germline-derived CDR1 and CDR2 are MNHEY and SMNVEV (reference sequence).